This TCR beta chain was sequenced for a study of prognosis after radiotherapy for stage I lung cancer. General study findings and limits: Among patients who developed distant metastases, Shannon entropy after stereotactic body radiation therapy was lower. The study left the tumor specificity of the expanded TCR clones undetermined. Unique TCR clones declined after stereotactic body radiation therapy, from a median roughly 9,900 to 7,200.

With respect to this clonotype: Its antigen is undetermined.

Two separate time points each saw a draw of about 5.7 milliliters of peripheral blood. Amplification of the TCR beta CDR3 (from genomic DNA) was done by two-round multiplex PCR. Primers (each specific to one TRBV or TRBJ gene) were used in first-round PCR. Via MiXCR, TCRdb re-called the multiplex PCR reads, giving one row per CDR3 protein. This table holds roughly 16,000 distinct CDR3 sequences, roughly 31% found once. Germline lookup yields CDR1 DFQATT and CDR2 SNEGSKA (reference sequence). Trimming cost V 3 bases and J 2 bases; bases outside gene matches: 14. The CDR3 length is 17 residues. The V call is TRBV20-1, the J call TRBJ2-3, with 7 bases lining up with TRBD2. The specimen was PBMCs, collected before or after stereotactic body radiation therapy (not recorded which). This clonotype was sampled from a donor over 45 with non-small cell lung cancer. The CDR3 region has the DNA TGCAGTGCTAGCGCCCGCATAAAGCGGGATCCCACAGATACGCAGTATTTT. Protein: CSASARIKRDPTDTQYF.